This T cell receptor beta chain was obtained from a study of blood T cell repertoires in COVID-19. Some clones are missing from TCRdb's copy, which holds only in-frame ones; the method was immunoSEQ multiplex PCR. The sample carries roughly 140,000 clones, 76% recorded once. This CDR3 has 14 amino acids. V was cut by 2 bases and J by 1 base, with 6 bases left in between. Germline V gives CDR1 LNHDA, CDR2 SQIVND (reference sequence). This TCR derives from a woman aged 80 or over with acute or convalescent COVID-19. Sample: peripheral blood. V gene TRBV19 combines with J gene TRBJ2-1; no clear D. DNA for the CDR3: TGTGCCAGTAGTATATCCGGGTCCTACAATGAGCAGTTCTTC. Translation gives CASSISGSYNEQFF.